These 11 T cell receptor beta chains share one sample of origin, sequenced in a study of shared clonotypes between healthy human individuals. This table comes from immunoSEQ multiplex PCR, and its TCRdb copy is limited to in-frame clones, with some not included. The sample lists nearly 750,000 clones, over 55% occurring once. Sample: memory CD4+ T cells sorted from blood. Subset described: CD45RA-negative fraction. The source of these receptors is a woman in her thirties in good health.

This sequence joins TRBV11-2 and TRBJ2-1; D is ambiguous. The V and J ends lost 5 bases and 0 bases respectively, with 8 bases between them. CDR1 and CDR2 from the germline V gene are SGHAT and FQNNGV. The CDR3 consists of 14 residues. CDR3 DNA sequence: TGTGCCAGCAGCCTCTCGCCCTCCTACAATGAGCAGTTCTTC. This sequence encodes CASSLSPSYNEQFF.

This chain connects TRBV30 to TRBJ1-2, with 9 bases aligning to TRBD1. V gave up 4 bases and J gave up 8 bases; unmatched junction bases: 8. The CDR3 is 13 residues long. Looked up from germline, CDR1 is GTSNPN and CDR2 is SVGIG (reference sequence). In nucleotides, the CDR3 is TGTGCCTGGAACGTGGGGACAGGGCAAGGCTACACCTTC. This encodes CAWNVGTGQGYTF.

This clone was found a few times. The chain recombines TRBV20-1 with TRBJ2-4; tentative D call: TRBD2 (5 bases). V was cut by 0 bases and J by 12 bases, with 9 bases left in between. Germline CDR1 and CDR2: DFQATT and SNEGSKA (reference sequence). The CDR3 extends over 11 amino acids. Written as DNA, the CDR3 is TGCAGTGCTAGAGACGGGGTGAATCAGTACTTC. It is translated as CSARDGVNQYF.

The rearrangement uses TRBV19 and TRBJ2-7; D is perhaps TRBD1 or TRBD2 (5 bases each). V was pared by 5 bases and J by 4 bases, with 18 bases between. Germline-derived CDR1 and CDR2 are LNHDA and SQIVND (reference sequence). The CDR3 runs to 15 residues. CDR3 in amino acids: CASSPRGTLGYEQYF. CDR3 coding DNA: TGTGCCAGTAGTCCTCGGGGCACCCTGGGATACGAGCAGTACTTC.

This chain joins TRBV11-2 and TRBJ2-2; tentatively, D is TRBD2 (6 bases). Germline V CDR1 and CDR2: SGHAT, FQNNGV. This CDR3 contains 16 residues. Between the trimmed V and J ends, which lost 4 bases and 0 bases, there was a span of 12 bases. Here the CDR3 DNA reads TGTGCCAGCAGCTCCCCGACTAGGGCGAACACCGGGGAGCTGTTTTTT. Translated, it gives CASSSPTRANTGELFF. Looking up the rest from reference TRBV11-2 and TRBJ2-2 gives the full variable domain: EAGVAQSPRYKIIEKRQSVAFWCNPISGHATLYWYQQILGQGPKLLIQFQNNGVVDDSQLPKDRFSAERLKGVDSTLKIQPAKLEDSAVYLCASSSPTRANTGELFFGEGSRLTVL.

The V and J genes are TRBV5-1 and TRBJ1-4; D gene uncertain. Trimming pared 4 bases from V and 0 bases from J, leaving 16 bases between. Germline-derived CDR1 and CDR2 are SGHRS and YFSETQ. The CDR3 sequence is 17 residues long. CDR3 in amino acids: CASSLRATYATNEKLFF. DNA for the CDR3: TGCGCCAGCAGCCTCAGAGCTACGTATGCAACTAATGAAAAACTGTTTTTT.

The chain couples TRBV28 to TRBJ1-5, with 8 nucleotides matching TRBD1. Germline trimming cut 8 bases from V and 3 bases from J; bases unmatched to any gene: 6. Germline V gene lookup returns CDR1 MDHEN and CDR2 SYDVKM. The CDR3 totals 14 residues. DNA for the CDR3: TGTGCCAGCGGAAGGACAGGGTACAATCAGCCCCAGCATTTT. Encoded protein: CASGRTGYNQPQHF.

Only a few counts were recorded for this clone. The rearrangement links TRBV7-9 to TRBJ2-5; D not certain. Germline assignment: CDR1 SEHNR and CDR2 FQNEAQ (reference sequence). This CDR3 has 12 amino acids. Trimming cost V 5 bases and J 5 bases, with 9 bases left between them. The CDR3: CASSTVGETQYF. The CDR3 DNA sequence: TGTGCCAGCAGCACCGTAGGCGAGACCCAGTACTTC. Combining the CDR3 with reference TRBV7-9 and TRBJ2-5 gives the whole variable domain DTGVSQNPRHKITKRGQNVTFRCDPISEHNRLYWYRQTLGQGPEFLTYFQNEAQLEKSRLLSDRFSAERPKGSFSTLEIQRTEQGDSAMYLCASSTVGETQYFGPGTRLLVL.

Here the CDR3 DNA reads TGTGCCAGCAGCCAAGTCCGAGACTATAGCAATCAGCCCCAGCATTTT. Translation gives CASSQVRDYSNQPQHF. This chain joins TRBV4-2 and TRBJ1-5; no firm D call. Trimming removed 1 base at V and 0 bases at J, with 10 bases between. In germline, CDR1 is LGHNA, CDR2 YNFKEQ. This CDR3 is built from 16 residues.

The V gene is TRBV7-2, the J gene TRBJ2-3; D perhaps matches TRBD2 (5 bases). Between the trimmed V and J ends, which lost 3 bases and 0 bases, there was a span of 13 bases. In germline, CDR1 is SGHTA, CDR2 FQGNSA. The CDR3 is made up of 16 amino acids. The CDR3 nucleotides are TGTGCCAGCAGCTTCCTCGGAGGATCTAGCACAGATACGCAGTATTTT. Translation: CASSFLGGSSTDTQYF. The full variable domain, its missing parts supplied by reference TRBV7-2 and TRBJ2-3, is GAGVSQSPSNKVTEKGKDVELRCDPISGHTALYWYRQSLGQGLEFLIYFQGNSAPDKSGLPSDRFSAERTGGSVSTLTIQRTQQEDSAVYLCASSFLGGSSTDTQYFGPGTRLTVL.

Only one count was recorded for this clone. The V call is TRBV25-1, the J call TRBJ2-3; 7 bases match TRBD2. Germline V lookup: CDR1 MGHDK, CDR2 SYGVNS. This CDR3 spans 15 amino acids. V was pared by 3 bases and J by 6 bases, with 9 bases of the junction left unmatched. The CDR3 nucleotides read TGTGCCAGCAGTGATGAAGGACTAGTCTTCGATACGCAGTATTTT. Encoded protein: CASSDEGLVFDTQYF.